The 22 T cell receptor beta chains below were found in one sample sequenced in a study of graft-versus-host responses after intestinal transplantation. Some clones are missing from TCRdb's copy, which holds only in-frame ones; the method was immunoSEQ multiplex PCR. The sample includes approximately 17,000 clones, about 80% seen only once; the top ten take 5% to 6%. Tissue from the graft was processed to free its intraepithelial and lamina propria lymphocytes. The material was ileum tissue, obtained 17 days after transplant. These receptors were collected from a human patient who received an intestinal transplant, so some T cells may come from the graft donor.

The rearrangement uses TRBV7-8 and TRBJ2-1, with 8 bases that match TRBD2. The CDR3 has 18 amino acids. From germline, CDR1 is SGHVS and CDR2 FQNEAQ. J was trimmed by 6 bases and V by 2 bases; bases with no gene match: 15. The chain's CDR3 is CASSLRTTGSGSSNEQFF. In DNA form, the CDR3 reads TGTGCCAGCAGCTTACGCACGACCGGCAGCGGGAGTTCCAATGAGCAGTTCTTC.

The rearrangement uses TRBV28 and TRBJ1-1; 7 positions match TRBD1. Germline V gene data show CDR1 as MDHEN and CDR2 as SYDVKM. This CDR3 region has 14 residues. Trimming took 6 bases from V and 5 from J; bases not matched to a gene: 9. Here the CDR3 reads CASRTGGGGTEAFF. The CDR3 coding sequence is TGTGCCAGCAGGACTGGAGGGGGCGGTACTGAAGCTTTCTTT.

The V call is TRBV7-2, the J call TRBJ2-1; 8 bases line up with TRBD2. V gave up 1 base and J gave up 7 bases; unmatched junction bases: 6. The CDR3 has 15 amino acids. The germline gives CDR1 SGHTA, CDR2 FQGNSA. CDR3: CASSLVGTSWNEQFF. The CDR3 nucleotides read TGTGCCAGCAGCTTAGTTGGGACTAGTTGGAATGAGCAGTTCTTC.

CDR3 in amino acids: CASSFGGTENIQYF. The CDR3 DNA reads TGTGCCAGCAGTTTTGGGGGGACAGAAAACATTCAGTACTTC. V is TRBV28 and J is TRBJ2-4; tentative D call: TRBD1 (7 bases). Trimming left V 3 bases short and J 5 bases short, with 11 bases between. Germline V CDR1 and CDR2: MDHEN, SYDVKM. The CDR3 is made up of 14 amino acids.

The CDR3 nucleotides read TGTGCCAGCAGCTTATCCACGGACGATCCCGGGGAGCTGTTTTTT. Protein sequence: CASSLSTDDPGELFF. The chain is built from TRBV7-9 and TRBJ2-2; D ambiguous. The germline V and J ends were trimmed by 2 bases and 6 bases, with 13 bases remaining between them. From germline, CDR1 is SEHNR and CDR2 FQNEAQ (reference sequence). CDR3 size: 15 residues.

The V gene is TRBV4-1, the J gene TRBJ2-1; no clear D. Trimming removed 0 bases from V and 0 bases from J, with 9 bases in between. Per the germline V gene, CDR1 is MGHRA and CDR2 is YSYEKL. The CDR3 sequence is 16 residues long. CDR3 loop: CASSQDGMSSYNEQFF. CDR3 DNA sequence: TGCGCCAGCAGCCAAGATGGAATGAGCTCCTACAATGAGCAGTTCTTC.

J is TRBJ1-1 and V is TRBV18; D is uncertain. Germline assignment: CDR1 KGHSH and CDR2 LQKENI. V dropped 0 bases and J dropped 4 bases, with 12 bases sitting between them. The CDR3 consists of 15 residues. The CDR3 loop is CASSPPGGLGTEAFF. Written as DNA, the CDR3 is TGTGCCAGCTCACCACCAGGAGGGTTGGGCACTGAAGCTTTCTTT.

This chain links TRBV28 with TRBJ2-2; D may be TRBD1 (6 bases). The CDR3 runs to 15 residues. Germline values: CDR1 MDHEN, CDR2 SYDVKM. CDR3 coding DNA: TGTGCGGCCGGAGCTAGTATAGGGGGTCCCGGGGAGCTGTTTTTT. Its protein product is CAAGASIGGPGELFF.

J is TRBJ2-7 and V is TRBV11-2; TRBD1 is a possible D gene (6 bases). V gave up 2 bases and J gave up 3 bases, with 8 bases separating them. Germline CDR1 and CDR2: SGHAT and FQNNGV. The CDR3 has 13 residues. The CDR3 nucleotides are TGTGCCAGCAGCTTAACACAGGGCTACGAGCAGTACTTC. Translation: CASSLTQGYEQYF.

The chain joins TRBV5-1 to TRBJ2-1; no reliable D call. The CDR3 contains 18 residues. V lost 1 base to trimming and J lost 4 bases, with 21 bases between them. Germline values: CDR1 SGHRS, CDR2 YFSETQ. DNA of the CDR3: TGCGCCAGCAGCTTGAACATTCGTTCCGGTTCTCCATACAATGAGCAGTTCTTC. Its protein product is CASSLNIRSGSPYNEQFF.

This sequence joins TRBV19 and TRBJ2-3; D may be TRBD1 or TRBD2 (5 bases each). Germline lookup yields CDR1 LNHDA and CDR2 SQIVND (reference sequence). Trimming took off 3 bases at V and 3 bases at J, with 10 bases between the two ends. The CDR3 sequence is 14 residues long. The CDR3 nucleotides read TGTGCCAGTAGTATGCAGAGGGGTACAGATACGCAGTATTTT. It encodes CASSMQRGTDTQYF. The variable domain in full, completed from reference TRBV19 and TRBJ2-3, reads DGGITQSPKYLFRKEGQNVTLSCEQNLNHDAMYWYRQDPGQGLRLIYYSQIVNDFQKGDIAEGYSVSREKKESFPLTVTSAQKNPTAFYLCASSMQRGTDTQYFGPGTRLTVL.

The V call is TRBV5-1, the J call TRBJ2-1, with TRBD2 as a possible D gene (6 bases). CDR1 is SGHRS, CDR2 YFSETQ, per germline. The germline V and J ends were trimmed by 6 bases and 5 bases, with 12 bases remaining between them. The CDR3 consists of 13 residues. Here the CDR3 reads CASTTGRHNEQFF. As DNA, the CDR3 is TGCGCCAGCACTACCGGGAGACACAATGAGCAGTTCTTC.

V and J are TRBV6-5 and TRBJ2-3; either TRBD1 or TRBD2 may supply D (5 bases each). Germline values: CDR1 MNHEY, CDR2 SVGAGI. The ends were cut back, 0 bases at V and 6 bases at J, with 13 bases in the middle. The CDR3 loop spans 15 amino acids. The chain's CDR3 is CASSYSGRVTDTQYF. CDR3 nucleotide sequence: TGTGCCAGCAGTTACTCGGGGCGGGTTACGGATACGCAGTATTTT.

This chain uses TRBV9 with TRBJ2-1; 13 bases line up with TRBD2. Per germline, CDR1 SGDLS and CDR2 YYNGEE. Trimming at V came to 0 bases and at J to 9 bases, leaving 9 bases not matched to a gene. The CDR3 consists of 17 residues. The CDR3, as DNA: TGTGCCAGCAGCGTAGCTAGGGGACTAGCGGGACGGGGTGAGCAGTTCTTC. It yields the protein CASSVARGLAGRGEQFF.

The genes are TRBV6-1 and TRBJ2-7; TRBD1 agrees at 8 bases. With V trimmed by 2 bases and J by 7 bases, 10 bases remained unmatched. Germline V gene lookup returns CDR1 MNHNS and CDR2 SASEGT. This CDR3 comprises 15 residues. CDR3 sequence (DNA): TGTGCCAGCAGTGAACTGGCGGGACAGGCTGAGGAGCAGTACTTC. This sequence encodes CASSELAGQAEEQYF.

The chain couples TRBV4-3 to TRBJ1-5; D gene uncertain. The germline V gene encodes CDR1 LGHNA and CDR2 YSLEER. This CDR3 spans 16 amino acids. V lost 4 bases and J lost 0, with 13 bases in between. The CDR3 nucleotides are TGCGCCAGCAGCCCCGGGTTGGGTGTTAGCAATCAGCCCCAGCATTTT. Protein sequence: CASSPGLGVSNQPQHF.

The J gene is TRBJ1-1, the V gene TRBV28; 7 bases fit TRBD1. Germline V gene sequence: CDR1 MDHEN, CDR2 SYDVKM. The length of the CDR3 is 15 residues. Losses at the gene ends were 4 bases for V and 5 bases for J; bases not matched to a gene: 10. The CDR3 loop reads CASSSPRQGETEAFF. CDR3 nucleotides: TGTGCCAGCAGTTCTCCTAGACAGGGAGAAACTGAAGCTTTCTTT.

The rearrangement joins TRBV10-3 to TRBJ2-3; D unresolved. Germline CDR1 reads ENHRY; CDR2 reads SYGVKD. CDR3 length: 15 residues. The V end was cut by 0 bases, the J end by 1 base, with 8 bases between. CDR3 nucleotide sequence: TGTGCCATCAGTGAGTCTTTGACGGGCACAGATACGCAGTATTTT. Its translation: CAISESLTGTDTQYF.

This sequence joins TRBV9 and TRBJ2-5; 12 positions match TRBD2. CDR1 is SGDLS, CDR2 YYNGEE, per germline. This CDR3 comprises 15 residues. Trimming cost V 0 bases and J 5 bases; bases outside gene matches: 2. The CDR3 loop is CASSVGLAGDETQYF. The CDR3 DNA sequence: TGTGCCAGCAGCGTAGGACTAGCGGGAGACGAGACCCAGTACTTC.

The J gene is TRBJ1-6, the V gene TRBV2, with D tentatively TRBD1 (6 bases). The ends were cut back, 7 bases at V and 6 bases at J, with 16 bases in the middle. This CDR3 spans 15 amino acids. Germline CDR1 is SNHLY and CDR2 is FYNNEI. The CDR3 reads CASNGGQLTNSPLHF. DNA for the CDR3: TGTGCCAGCAACGGCGGACAGCTCACTAATTCACCCCTCCACTTT.

This chain uses TRBV2 with TRBJ2-1, with 8 bases fitting TRBD2. The CDR3 covers 14 residues. Germline CDR1 reads SNHLY; CDR2 reads FYNNEI. The J segment lost 4 bases and the V segment lost 3 bases, leaving 2 bases of the junction unmatched. This CDR3 reads CASSDEREYNEQFF. CDR3 DNA: TGTGCCAGCAGTGACGAGCGGGAGTACAATGAGCAGTTCTTC.

The genes are TRBV5-1 and TRBJ1-1, with D hard to call. CDR3 size: 15 residues. CDR1 is SGHRS and CDR2 is YFSETQ in the germline V gene. The V gene lost 4 bases and the J gene lost 1 base, with 14 bases spanning the gap. The CDR3 nucleotides read TGCGCCAGCAGCCGAGGAAGGCGCCAGAACACTGAAGCTTTCTTT. It yields the protein CASSRGRRQNTEAFF.